Listed here are 9 T cell receptor beta chains from one sample, sequenced in a study of T cells in localized non-small cell lung cancer. TCRdb's copy holds only in-frame clones and misses some; the assay was immunoSEQ multiplex PCR. The data show 15,000 to 20,000 clones, with around 89% seen just once and more than 7.5% held by the top ten. Material: peripheral blood, obtained before any cancer treatment. The origin of the receptors is a man aged 35 to 69 with stage I lung adenocarcinoma.

The V call is TRBV18, the J call TRBJ2-7, with 8 bases that match TRBD1. Germline-derived CDR1 and CDR2 are KGHSH and LQKENI. CDR3 length: 13 residues. Germline trimming cut 4 bases from V and 7 bases from J; bases unmatched to any gene: 6. In DNA form, the CDR3 reads TGTGCCAGCTCACACGGACAGGGCCCAGAGCAGTACTTC. The encoded protein is CASSHGQGPEQYF.

This chain links TRBV2 with TRBJ2-4; 11 bases align to TRBD2. Trimming removed 5 bases from V and 5 bases from J; junction bases left unmatched: 2. Germline values: CDR1 SNHLY, CDR2 FYNNEI. There are 14 residues in the CDR3. The CDR3 DNA sequence: TGTGCCAGCAGTCCGGGACTAGCGGAAAACATTCAGTACTTC. Translated, it gives CASSPGLAENIQYF.

This chain uses TRBV7-2 with TRBJ2-7; 9 positions match TRBD2. Trimming removed 5 bases from V and 1 base from J; junction bases left unmatched: 6. Per germline, CDR1 SGHTA and CDR2 FQGNSA. This CDR3 spans 15 amino acids. CDR3 sequence reads: CASSARTSDSYEQYF. Written as DNA, the CDR3 is TGTGCCAGCAGCGCTAGGACTAGCGATTCCTACGAGCAGTACTTC.

The chain carries TRBV12-5 and TRBJ2-3, with 11 bases lining up with TRBD2. This CDR3 comprises 16 residues. Trimming took 4 bases from V and 4 from J; bases not matched to a gene: 7. Germline V gene sequence: CDR1 LGHNT, CDR2 FRNRAP. CDR3 in DNA: TGTGCTAGTGGTTCGGTAGCGGGAGGGCCCGCAGATACGCAGTATTTT. Protein product: CASGSVAGGPADTQYF.

The chain couples TRBV15 to TRBJ2-3, with D uncertain. The CDR3 has 17 residues. The V end lost 1 base, the J end lost 8 bases, and 22 bases lay between the germline ends. Germline CDR1 and CDR2: LNHNV and YYDKDF (reference sequence). The CDR3 here is CATSRGARLNPTGTQYF. CDR3 DNA sequence: TGTGCCACCAGCAGAGGGGCCCGACTCAACCCAACGGGTACGCAGTATTTT.

V gene TRBV19 combines with J gene TRBJ1-1; D ambiguous. The V end lost 7 bases, the J end lost 2 bases, and 14 bases lay between the germline ends. The CDR3 contains 14 residues. From germline, CDR1 is LNHDA and CDR2 SQIVND (reference sequence). CDR3 in DNA: TGTGCCAGTAAGGGAGCCATCCTAAACACTGAAGCTTTCTTT. Amino acid sequence: CASKGAILNTEAFF.

J is TRBJ2-2 and V is TRBV18, with unresolved D. Trimming pared 5 bases from V and 5 bases from J, leaving 9 bases between. Germline lookup yields CDR1 KGHSH and CDR2 LQKENI. This CDR3 has 13 residues. CDR3 nucleotides: TGTGCCAGCTCAGCCGGTCCAACCGGGGAGCTGTTTTTT. Translating gives CASSAGPTGELFF.

CDR3 nucleotides: TGCAGCGTTGGTCTGGGGGGGGACACAGATACGCAGTATTTT. It yields the protein CSVGLGGDTDTQYF. This chain links TRBV29-1 with TRBJ2-3; 7 positions agree with TRBD2. The V gene end was trimmed by 4 bases and the J gene end by 2 bases; junction bases not matched to a gene: 6. CDR1 is SQVTM and CDR2 is ANQGSEA in the germline V gene. The CDR3 contains 14 residues.

This chain connects TRBV10-3 to TRBJ2-2; D unclear. CDR3 length equals 12 residues. Germline CDR1 is ENHRY and CDR2 is SYGVKD. The germline V and J ends were trimmed by 7 bases and 1 base, with 4 bases remaining between them. The CDR3 DNA is TGTGCCATCAAGGGGAACACCGGGGAGCTGTTTTTT. Protein: CAIKGNTGELFF.